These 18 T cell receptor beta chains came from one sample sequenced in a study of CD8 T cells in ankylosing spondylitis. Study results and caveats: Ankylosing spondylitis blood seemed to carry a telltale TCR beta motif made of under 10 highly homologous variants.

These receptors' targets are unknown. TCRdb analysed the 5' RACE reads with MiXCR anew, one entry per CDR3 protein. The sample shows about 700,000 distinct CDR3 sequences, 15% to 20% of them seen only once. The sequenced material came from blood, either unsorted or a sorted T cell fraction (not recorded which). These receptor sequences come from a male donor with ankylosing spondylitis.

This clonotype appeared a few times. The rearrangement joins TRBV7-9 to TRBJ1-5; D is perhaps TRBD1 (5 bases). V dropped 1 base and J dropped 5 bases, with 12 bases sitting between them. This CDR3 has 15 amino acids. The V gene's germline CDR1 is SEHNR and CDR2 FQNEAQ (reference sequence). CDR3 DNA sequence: TGTGCCAGCAGCTTAGGGGTCGGGGCAGATCAGCCCCAGCATTTT. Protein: CASSLGVGADQPQHF. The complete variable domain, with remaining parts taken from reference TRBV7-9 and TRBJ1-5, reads DTGVSQNPRHKITKRGQNVTFRCDPISEHNRLYWYRQTLGQGPEFLTYFQNEAQLEKSRLLSDRFSAERPKGSFSTLEIQRTEQGDSAMYLCASSLGVGADQPQHFGDGTRLSIL.

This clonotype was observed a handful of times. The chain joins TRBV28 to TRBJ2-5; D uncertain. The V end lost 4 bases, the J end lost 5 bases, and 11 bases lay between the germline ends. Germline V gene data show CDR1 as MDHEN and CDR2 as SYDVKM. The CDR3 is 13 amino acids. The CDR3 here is CASSSKRNETQYF. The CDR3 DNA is TGTGCCAGCAGTTCAAAAAGGAATGAGACCCAGTACTTC.

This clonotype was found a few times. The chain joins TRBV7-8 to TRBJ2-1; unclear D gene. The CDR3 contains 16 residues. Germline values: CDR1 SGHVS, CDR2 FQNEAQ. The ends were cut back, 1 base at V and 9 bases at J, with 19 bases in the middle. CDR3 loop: CASSLEYTQGRIEQFF. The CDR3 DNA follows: TGTGCCAGCAGCTTAGAGTACACCCAAGGCCGTATTGAGCAGTTCTTC. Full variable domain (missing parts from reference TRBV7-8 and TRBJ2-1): GAGVSQSPRYKVAKRGQDVALRCDPISGHVSLFWYQQALGQGPEFLTYFQNEAQLDKSGLPSDRFFAERPEGSVSTLKIQRTQQEDSAVYLCASSLEYTQGRIEQFFGPGTRLTVL.

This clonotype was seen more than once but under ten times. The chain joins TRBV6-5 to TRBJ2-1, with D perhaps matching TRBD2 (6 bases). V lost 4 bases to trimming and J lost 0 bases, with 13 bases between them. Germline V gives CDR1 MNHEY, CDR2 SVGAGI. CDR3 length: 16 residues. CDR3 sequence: CASSSRSGPSYNEQFF. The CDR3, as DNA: TGTGCCAGCAGTTCCCGTAGCGGTCCCTCCTACAATGAGCAGTTCTTC.

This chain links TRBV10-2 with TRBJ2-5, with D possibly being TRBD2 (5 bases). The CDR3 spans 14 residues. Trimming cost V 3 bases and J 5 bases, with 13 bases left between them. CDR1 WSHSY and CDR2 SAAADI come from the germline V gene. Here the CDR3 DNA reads TGCGCCAGCAGTGATTCGGCTAGCCGCGAGACCCAGTACTTC. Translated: CASSDSASRETQYF.

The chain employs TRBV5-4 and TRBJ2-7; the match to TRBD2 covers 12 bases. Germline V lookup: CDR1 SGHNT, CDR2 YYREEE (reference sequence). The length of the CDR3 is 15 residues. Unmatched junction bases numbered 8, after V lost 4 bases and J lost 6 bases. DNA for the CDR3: TGTGCCAGCAGCGGAACGGGACTAGCGGGTGGCGAGCAGTACTTC. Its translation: CASSGTGLAGGEQYF. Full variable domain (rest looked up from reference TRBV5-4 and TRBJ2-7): ETGVTQSPTHLIKTRGQQVTLRCSSQSGHNTVSWYQQALGQGPQFIFQYYREEENGRGNFPPRFSGLQFPNYSSELNVNALELDDSALYLCASSGTGLAGGEQYFGPGTRLTVT.

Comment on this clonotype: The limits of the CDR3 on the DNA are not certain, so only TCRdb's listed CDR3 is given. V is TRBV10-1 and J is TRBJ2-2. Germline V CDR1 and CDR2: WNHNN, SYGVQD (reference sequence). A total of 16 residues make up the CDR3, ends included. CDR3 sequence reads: CASRRASQGTRGSCFF.

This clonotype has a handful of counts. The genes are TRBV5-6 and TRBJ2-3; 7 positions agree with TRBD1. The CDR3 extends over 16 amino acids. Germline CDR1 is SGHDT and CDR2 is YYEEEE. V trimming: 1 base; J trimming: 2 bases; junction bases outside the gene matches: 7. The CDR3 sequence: CASSLITGANTDTQYF. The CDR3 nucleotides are TGTGCCAGCAGCTTGATAACAGGGGCCAACACAGATACGCAGTATTTT.

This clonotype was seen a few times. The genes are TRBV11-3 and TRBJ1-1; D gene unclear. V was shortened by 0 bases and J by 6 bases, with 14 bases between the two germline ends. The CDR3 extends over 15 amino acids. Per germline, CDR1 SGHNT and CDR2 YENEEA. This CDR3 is CASSLDQITPPEAFF. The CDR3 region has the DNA TGTGCCAGCAGCTTAGATCAGATTACTCCACCTGAAGCTTTCTTT.

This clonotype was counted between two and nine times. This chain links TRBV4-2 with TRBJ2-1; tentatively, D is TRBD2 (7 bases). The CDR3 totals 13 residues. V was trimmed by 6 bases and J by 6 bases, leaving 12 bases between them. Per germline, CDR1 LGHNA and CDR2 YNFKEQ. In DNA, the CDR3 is TGTGCCAGCAGGACAGGCGGGGGCAATGAGCAGTTCTTC. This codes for CASRTGGGNEQFF.

CDR3 sequence: CASREITGVSYEQYF. The DNA for the CDR3 is TGTGCCAGCAGAGAAATCACAGGGGTTTCCTACGAGCAGTACTTC. The V gene is TRBV2, the J gene TRBJ2-7; TRBD1 matches 7 bases. V lost 6 bases and J lost 1; bases outside the gene matches: 9. The CDR3 spans 15 residues. The germline V gene encodes CDR1 SNHLY and CDR2 FYNNEI. The full variable domain, rest sourced from reference TRBV2 and TRBJ2-7, is EPEVTQTPSHQVTQMGQEVILRCVPISNHLYFYWYRQILGQKVEFLVSFYNNEISEKSEIFDDQFSVERPDGSNFTLKIRSTKLEDSAMYFCASREITGVSYEQYFGPGTRLTVT.

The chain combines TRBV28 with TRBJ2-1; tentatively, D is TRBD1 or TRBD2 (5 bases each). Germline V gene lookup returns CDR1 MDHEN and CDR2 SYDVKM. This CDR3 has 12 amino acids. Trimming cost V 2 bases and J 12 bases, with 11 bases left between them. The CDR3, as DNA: TGTGCCAGCAGTTTACTAGGGACCGGGCAGTTCTTC. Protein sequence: CASSLLGTGQFF.

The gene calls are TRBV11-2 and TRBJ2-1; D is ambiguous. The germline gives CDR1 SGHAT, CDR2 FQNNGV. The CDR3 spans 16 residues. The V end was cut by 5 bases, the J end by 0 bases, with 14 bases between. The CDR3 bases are TGTGCCAGCAGCCTGCAGCCCGCAGGCTCCTACAATGAGCAGTTCTTC. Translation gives CASSLQPAGSYNEQFF. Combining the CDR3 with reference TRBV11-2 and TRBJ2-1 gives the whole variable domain EAGVAQSPRYKIIEKRQSVAFWCNPISGHATLYWYQQILGQGPKLLIQFQNNGVVDDSQLPKDRFSAERLKGVDSTLKIQPAKLEDSAVYLCASSLQPAGSYNEQFFGPGTRLTVL.

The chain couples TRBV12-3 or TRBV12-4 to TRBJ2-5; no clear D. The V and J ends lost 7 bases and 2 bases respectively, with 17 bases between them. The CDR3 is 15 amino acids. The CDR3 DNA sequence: TGTGCCAGCACCCAAGCTTTGGGGAAACAAGAGACCCAGTACTTC. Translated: CASTQALGKQETQYF.

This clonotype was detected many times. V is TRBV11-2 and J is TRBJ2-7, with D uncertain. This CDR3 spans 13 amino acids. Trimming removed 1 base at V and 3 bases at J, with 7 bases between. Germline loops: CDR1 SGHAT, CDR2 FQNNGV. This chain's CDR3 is CASSLATGYEQYF. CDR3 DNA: TGTGCCAGCAGCTTAGCGACCGGCTACGAGCAGTACTTC.

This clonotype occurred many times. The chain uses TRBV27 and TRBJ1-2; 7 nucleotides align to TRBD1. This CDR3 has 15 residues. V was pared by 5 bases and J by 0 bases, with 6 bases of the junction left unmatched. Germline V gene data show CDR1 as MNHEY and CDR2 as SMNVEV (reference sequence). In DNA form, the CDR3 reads TGTGCCAGCAGTAGAGGACAGGAAGCTAACTATGGCTACACCTTC. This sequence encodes CASSRGQEANYGYTF.

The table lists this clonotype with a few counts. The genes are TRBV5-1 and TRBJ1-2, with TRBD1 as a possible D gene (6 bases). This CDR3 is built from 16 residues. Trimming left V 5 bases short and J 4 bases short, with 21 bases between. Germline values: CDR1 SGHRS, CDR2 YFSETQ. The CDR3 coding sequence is TGCGCCAGCAGTCTTTGGGCCGGGGGCGAGAGCTATGGCTACACCTTC. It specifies CASSLWAGGESYGYTF. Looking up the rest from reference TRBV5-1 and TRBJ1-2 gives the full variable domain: KAGVTQTPRYLIKTRGQQVTLSCSPISGHRSVSWYQQTPGQGLQFLFEYFSETQRNKGNFPGRFSGRQFSNSRSEMNVSTLELGDSALYLCASSLWAGGESYGYTFGSGTRLTVV.

Written as DNA, the CDR3 is TGTGCGACGGCAGGGATGAGTTTGGGGAACACTGAAGCTTTCTTT. Its translation is CATAGMSLGNTEAFF. The chain recombines TRBV5-5 with TRBJ1-1; TRBD1 is a possible D gene (5 bases). The CDR3 spans 15 residues. Germline V gives CDR1 SGHKS, CDR2 YYEKEE (reference sequence).